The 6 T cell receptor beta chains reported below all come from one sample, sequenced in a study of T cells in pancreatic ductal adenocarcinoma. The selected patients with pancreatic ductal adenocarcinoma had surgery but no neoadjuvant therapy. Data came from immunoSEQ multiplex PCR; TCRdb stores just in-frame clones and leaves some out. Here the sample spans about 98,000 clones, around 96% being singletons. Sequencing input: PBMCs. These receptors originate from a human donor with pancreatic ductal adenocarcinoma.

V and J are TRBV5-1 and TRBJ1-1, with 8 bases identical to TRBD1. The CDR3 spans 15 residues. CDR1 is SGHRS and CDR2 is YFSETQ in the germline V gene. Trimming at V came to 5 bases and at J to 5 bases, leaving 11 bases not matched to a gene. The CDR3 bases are TGCGCCAGCAGACTTGCAGGGGGCGCCATGACTGAAGCTTTCTTT. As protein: CASRLAGGAMTEAFF.

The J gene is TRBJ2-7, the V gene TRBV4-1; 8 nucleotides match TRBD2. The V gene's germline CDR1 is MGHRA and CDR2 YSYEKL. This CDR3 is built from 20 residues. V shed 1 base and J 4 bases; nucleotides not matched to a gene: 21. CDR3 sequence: CASSQGIAGRRVGVNYEQYF. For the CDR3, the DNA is TGCGCCAGCAGCCAAGGTATAGCGGGGCGTAGGGTGGGTGTGAATTACGAGCAGTACTTC.

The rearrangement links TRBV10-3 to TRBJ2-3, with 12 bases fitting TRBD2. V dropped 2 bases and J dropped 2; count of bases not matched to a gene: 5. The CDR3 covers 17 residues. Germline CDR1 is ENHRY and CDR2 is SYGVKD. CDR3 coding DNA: TGTGCCATCAGTGAGAAACGGACTAGCGGGACCACAGATACGCAGTATTTT. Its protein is CAISEKRTSGTTDTQYF.

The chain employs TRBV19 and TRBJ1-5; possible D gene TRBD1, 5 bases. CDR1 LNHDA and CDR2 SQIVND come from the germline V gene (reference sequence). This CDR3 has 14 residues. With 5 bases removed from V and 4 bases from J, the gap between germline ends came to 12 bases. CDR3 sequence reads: CASSSLGGNQPQHF. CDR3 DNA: TGTGCCAGTAGTTCATTGGGGGGGAATCAGCCCCAGCATTTT.

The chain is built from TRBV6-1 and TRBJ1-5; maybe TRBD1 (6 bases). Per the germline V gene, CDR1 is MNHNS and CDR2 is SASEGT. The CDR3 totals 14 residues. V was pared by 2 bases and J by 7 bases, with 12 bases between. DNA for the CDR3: TGTGCCAGCAGTGAATCCTGGGGGGGCCAGCCCCAGCATTTT. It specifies CASSESWGGQPQHF.

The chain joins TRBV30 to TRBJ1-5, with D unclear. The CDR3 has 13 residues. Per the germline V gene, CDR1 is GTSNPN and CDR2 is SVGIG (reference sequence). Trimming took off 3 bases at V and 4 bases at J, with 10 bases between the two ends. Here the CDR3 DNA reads TGTGCCTGGAGCAGTAACAAAAATCAGCCCCAGCATTTT. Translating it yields CAWSSNKNQPQHF.